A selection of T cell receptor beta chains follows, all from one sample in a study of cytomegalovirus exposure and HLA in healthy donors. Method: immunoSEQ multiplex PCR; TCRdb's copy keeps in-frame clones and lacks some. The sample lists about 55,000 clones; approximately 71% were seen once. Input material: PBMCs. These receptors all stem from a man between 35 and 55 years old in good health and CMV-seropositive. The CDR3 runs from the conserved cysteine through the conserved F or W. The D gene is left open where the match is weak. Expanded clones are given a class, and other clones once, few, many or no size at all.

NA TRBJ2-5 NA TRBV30 CAWSVRWQGPQYF TGTGCCTGGAGTGTACGATGGCAGGGGCCCCAGTACTTC
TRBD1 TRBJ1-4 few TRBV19 CASLGTGGLEKLFF TGTGCCAGTCTAGGGACAGGGGGACTAGAAAAACTGTTTTTT
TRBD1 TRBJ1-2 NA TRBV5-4 CASSPSIGQEYGYTF TGTGCCAGCAGCCCCAGTATAGGACAGGAGTATGGCTACACCTTC
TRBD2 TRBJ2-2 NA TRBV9 CASSPRTSEGGELFF TGTGCCAGCAGCCCCAGGACTAGCGAGGGCGGGGAGCTGTTTTTT
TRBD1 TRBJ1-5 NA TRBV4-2 CASSQEQGGDQPQHF TGTGCCAGCAGCCAAGAACAGGGGGGTGATCAGCCCCAGCATTTT
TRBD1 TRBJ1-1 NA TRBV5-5 CASRRGTGTLGTEAFF TGTGCCAGCAGACGAGGGACAGGGACTTTGGGCACTGAAGCTTTCTTT
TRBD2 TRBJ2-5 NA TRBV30 CAWSRAGGPETQYF TGTGCCTGGAGTAGAGCGGGGGGGCCCGAGACCCAGTACTTC
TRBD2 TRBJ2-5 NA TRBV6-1 CASSGTSGGYQAETQYF TGTGCCAGCAGTGGGACTAGCGGGGGATATCAAGCGGAGACCCAGTACTTC
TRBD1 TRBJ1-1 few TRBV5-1 CASSFGQGREAFF TGCGCCAGCAGCTTCGGACAGGGGCGTGAAGCTTTCTTT
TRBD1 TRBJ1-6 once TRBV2 CASSGEGQVTSPLHF TGTGCCAGCAGTGGGGAGGGACAGGTAACCTCACCCCTCCACTTT
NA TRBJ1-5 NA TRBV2 CASQGSVMDQQPQHF TGTGCCAGCCAGGGATCAGTTATGGACCAACAGCCCCAGCATTTT
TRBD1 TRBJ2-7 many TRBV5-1 CASSLLYRGEQYF TGCGCCAGCAGCTTGCTTTACAGGGGAGAGCAGTACTTC
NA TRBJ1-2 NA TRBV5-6 CASSSDLGRGANYGYTF TGTGCCAGCAGCTCGGACTTAGGGAGGGGAGCTAACTATGGCTACACCTTC
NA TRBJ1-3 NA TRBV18 CASSPLTARSGNTIYF TGTGCCAGCTCACCACTTACAGCTCGCTCTGGAAACACCATATATTTT
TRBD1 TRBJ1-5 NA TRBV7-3 CASSLDRDQPQHF TGTGCCAGCAGCCTTGACAGGGATCAGCCCCAGCATTTT
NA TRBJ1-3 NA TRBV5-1 CASSPSGTHSGNTIYF TGCGCCAGCAGCCCGTCCGGGACACACTCTGGAAACACCATATATTTT
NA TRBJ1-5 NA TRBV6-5 CASSYSGARNQPQHF TGTGCCAGCAGTTACTCAGGGGCCCGCAATCAGCCCCAGCATTTT
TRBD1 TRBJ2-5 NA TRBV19 CASMDRGPITVQETQYF TGTGCCAGTATGGACAGGGGGCCTATTACCGTCCAAGAGACCCAGTACTTC
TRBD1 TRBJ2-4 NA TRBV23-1 CASNSIFPGQGAYIQYF TGCGCCAGCAATTCAATATTCCCGGGACAGGGGGCTTACATTCAGTACTTC
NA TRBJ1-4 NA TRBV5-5 CASSLEQARANEKLFF TGTGCCAGCAGCTTGGAGCAGGCCAGGGCTAATGAAAAACTGTTTTTT
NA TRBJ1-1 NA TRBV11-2 CASSSWTAMNTEAFF TGTGCCAGCAGCTCCTGGACAGCCATGAACACTGAAGCTTTCTTT
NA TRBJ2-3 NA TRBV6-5 CASSGADLHTQYF TGTGCCAGCAGTGGGGCGGACCTACATACGCAGTATTTT
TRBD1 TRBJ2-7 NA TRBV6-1 CASDTRDRASREQYF TGTGCCAGCGATACTCGGGACAGAGCAAGTCGAGAGCAGTACTTC
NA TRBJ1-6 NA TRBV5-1 CASSLNTGNYNSPLHF TGCGCCAGCAGCTTAAACACAGGGAACTATAATTCACCCCTCCACTTT
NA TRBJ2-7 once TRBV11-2 CASSDILRVASYEQYF TGTGCCAGCAGCGACATCTTGCGGGTCGCCTCCTACGAGCAGTACTTC
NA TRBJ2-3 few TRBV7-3 CASSLREKDTQYF TGTGCCAGCAGCTTAAGGGAGAAGGATACGCAGTATTTT
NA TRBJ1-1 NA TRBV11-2 CASSYGNTEAFF TGTGCCAGCAGCTACGGGAACACTGAAGCTTTCTTT
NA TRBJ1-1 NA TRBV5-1 CASSRGTGLTEAFF TGCGCCAGCAGCCGGGGTACAGGGTTAACTGAAGCTTTCTTT
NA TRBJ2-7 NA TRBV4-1 CASSQDGFREQYF TGCGCCAGCAGCCAAGACGGTTTTCGCGAGCAGTACTTC
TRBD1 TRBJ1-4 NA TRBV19 CASSSSRQGAREKLFF TGTGCCAGTAGTTCCAGCCGACAGGGGGCGCGGGAAAAACTGTTTTTT
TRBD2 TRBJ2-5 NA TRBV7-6 CASSGRTSGVGETQYF TGTGCCAGCAGCGGCCGGACTAGCGGGGTTGGAGAGACCCAGTACTTC
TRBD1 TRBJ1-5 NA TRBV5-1 CASSLSTGQSNQPQHF TGCGCCAGCAGCTTGTCTACGGGACAGAGCAATCAGCCCCAGCATTTT
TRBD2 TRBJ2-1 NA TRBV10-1 CASSETSGGVNNEQFF TGCGCCAGCAGTGAGACTAGCGGGGGGGTAAACAATGAGCAGTTCTTC
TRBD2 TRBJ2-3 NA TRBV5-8 CASSSGTSYEDTQYF TGTGCCAGCAGTTCCGGGACTAGCTATGAAGATACGCAGTATTTT
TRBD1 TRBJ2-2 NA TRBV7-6 CASSLATSADRGPGELFF TGTGCCAGCAGCTTAGCGACATCCGCGGACAGGGGGCCCGGGGAGCTGTTTTTT
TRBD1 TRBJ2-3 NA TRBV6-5 CASSQDRRDTQYF TGTGCCAGCAGTCAGGACAGGAGAGATACGCAGTATTTT
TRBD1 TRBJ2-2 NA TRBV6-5 CASRHDRAGTGELFF TGTGCCAGCAGACACGACAGGGCGGGCACCGGGGAGCTGTTTTTT
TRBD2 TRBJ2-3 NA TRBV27 CASSFQRGGADTQYF TGTGCCAGCAGTTTTCAGCGGGGGGGAGCAGATACGCAGTATTTT
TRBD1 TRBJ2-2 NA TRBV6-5 CASRGQGWTGELFF TGTGCCAGCAGGGGACAGGGATGGACCGGGGAGCTGTTTTTT
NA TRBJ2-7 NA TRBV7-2 CASSLYGSSYEQYF TGTGCCAGCAGCTTATATGGGAGCAGCTACGAGCAGTACTTC
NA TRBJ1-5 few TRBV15 CAISPGGNQPQHF TGTGCCATCAGCCCCGGGGGTAATCAGCCCCAGCATTTT
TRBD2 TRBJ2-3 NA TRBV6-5 CASGAGGLGDTQYF TGTGCCAGCGGAGCGGGGGGGCTTGGGGATACGCAGTATTTT
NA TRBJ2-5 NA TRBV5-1 CASSLAERGGQETQYF TGCGCCAGCAGCTTGGCCGAGAGGGGGGGGCAAGAGACCCAGTACTTC
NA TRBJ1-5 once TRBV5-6 CASSSTGRNQPQHF TGTGCCAGCAGCTCGACAGGTCGGAATCAGCCCCAGCATTTT
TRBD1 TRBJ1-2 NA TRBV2 CASTLDRGRSMDGYTF TGTGCCAGCACTCTGGACAGGGGGCGTAGTATGGATGGCTACACCTTC
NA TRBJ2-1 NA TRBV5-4 CASSLTETGRQFF TGTGCCAGCAGCCTGACCGAGACAGGACGGCAGTTCTTC
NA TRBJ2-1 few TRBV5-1 CASSLVQGTYNEQFF TGCGCCAGCAGCTTGGTACAGGGCACCTACAATGAGCAGTTCTTC
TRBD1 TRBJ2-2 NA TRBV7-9 CASSWDRNTGELFF TGTGCCAGCAGCTGGGACAGGAACACCGGGGAGCTGTTTTTT
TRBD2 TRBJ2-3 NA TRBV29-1 CSVARAAGDLTDTQYF TGCAGCGTTGCAAGGGCAGCGGGGGACCTCACAGATACGCAGTATTTT
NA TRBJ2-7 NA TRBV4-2 CASRGLGGVGEEQYF TGTGCCAGCAGGGGGTTAGGGGGGGTTGGTGAGGAGCAGTACTTC
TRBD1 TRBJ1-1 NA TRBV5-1 CASRIGGNTEAFF TGCGCCAGCAGGATAGGGGGCAACACTGAAGCTTTCTTT
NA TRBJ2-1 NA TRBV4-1 CASSPRLTDNEQFF TGCGCCAGCAGCCCCCGCTTGACAGACAATGAGCAGTTCTTC
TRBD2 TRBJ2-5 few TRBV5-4 CASSLGSGGHQETQYF TGTGCCAGCAGCTTGGGTAGCGGGGGGCACCAAGAGACCCAGTACTTC